The 27 T cell receptor delta chains in this list originate from one sample, sequenced in a study of γδ T cells in repeated Plasmodium falciparum infection. Flow sorting of PBMC yielded separate Vgamma9/Vdelta2+ and Vdelta2-negative gammadelta T cell populations for bulk repertoire analysis. TCRdb reprocessed the multiplex PCR reads through CATT. Here the sample spans 45,000 to 70,000 delta-chain clones, around 1.7% being singletons. The specimen was gamma-delta T cells from blood. The origin of the receptors is a pool of human donors (malaria-infected and uninfected, not separated).

This clone turned up a few times. A far larger clone is just one base off, so this is likely a read error. In the same sample, other DNA sequences code for this CDR3. V usage is TRDV3 and J usage is TRDJ1, with TRDD3 identical over 10 bases. CDR3 size: 19 residues. From germline, CDR1 is TVYSNPD and CDR2 GDNSRS (reference sequence). J gave up 4 bases and V 4 bases, and 24 bases lay outside the gene matches. The CDR3 is CASTAILRGSGGYGDKLIF. CDR3 nucleotide sequence: TGTGCCTCCACGGCCATTCTTCGCGGGTCAGGGGGATACGGCGATAAACTCATCTTT.

Comment on this clone: This is likely an artifact of a read error, given a far larger clone one base away. This sample includes further DNA sequences coding for the same CDR3. The chain uses TRDV2 and TRDJ3, with 11 bases identical to TRDD3. CDR3 length: 18 amino acids. The V gene's germline CDR1 is GEAIGNYY and CDR2 EKD. CDR3: CACDVLGDSSWDTRQMFF. The CDR3 DNA reads as TGTGCCTGTGACGTACTGGGGGATAGCTCCTGGGACACCCGACAGATGTTCTTC.

This clone was seen ten or more times. Other DNA sequences in this specimen translate into the identical CDR3. The chain uses TRDV1 and TRDJ1; perhaps TRDD3 as D (6 bases). V dropped 7 bases and J dropped 1 base, with 49 bases sitting between them. The CDR3 extends over 26 amino acids. Looked up from germline, CDR1 is TSWWSYY and CDR2 is QGS. The CDR3 DNA reads TGTGCTCTTGAGAAACTACGGACGTGGAGAGGGCAACAATTACTGGGTGATACCTTAGGCACCGATAAACTCATCTTT. Protein product: CALEKLRTWRGQQLLGDTLGTDKLIF.

About this clone itself: TCRdb attributes to this sequence the protein of a much larger clone, which differs from the DNA translation at residue 8; a read error is likely, and the protein displayed is translated from the DNA. The chain employs TRDV1 and TRDJ1; 7 nucleotides match TRDD3. Here the J gene came from matching the DNA to germline, since TCRdb omits it. The length of the CDR3 is 19 residues. Germline trimming cut 0 bases from V and 0 bases from J; bases unmatched to any gene: 13. CDR1 and CDR2 from the germline V gene are TSWWSYY and QGS. DNA of the CDR3: TGTGCTCTTGGGGAACTGACCCCCGTCTGGGGGCCATACACCGATAAACTCATCTTT. This gives the protein CALGELTPVWGPYTDKLIF.

As to this clone: A far bigger clonotype differs at one base, so this is likely a read error. Other nucleotide sequences from this sample produce the same CDR3. The chain joins TRDV1 to TRDJ3; 11 bases are a match to TRDD3. The J gene comes from matching the DNA to germline here; TCRdb lacks it. This CDR3 comprises 21 residues. Germline-derived CDR1 and CDR2 are TSWWSYY and QGS. The CDR3 DNA reads as TGTGCTCTTGGAGAACTACCTACAGGGTGGGGGATACGATGGGACACCCGACAGATGTTTTTC. It codes for CALGELPTGWGIRWDTRQMFF.

The sample holds many counts of this clone. At residue 15, the TCRdb protein departs from the DNA translation, so the protein shown here was derived from the DNA itself. The chain is built from TRDV2 and TRDJ1, with 11 bases that match TRDD3. The CDR3 runs 18 residues. Germline loops: CDR1 GEAIGNYY, CDR2 EKD. The CDR3 sequence: CACDSAGGYSLHTDRLIF. The CDR3 coding sequence is TGTGCCTGTGACAGTGCTGGGGGATACTCCCTCCACACCGATAGACTCATCTTT.

With regard to this clone: The mismatch at residue 12 between this DNA's translation and the TCRdb protein of a much larger clone likely reflects a read error; the protein shown is translated from the DNA. The V call is TRDV1, the J call TRDJ1; 8 bases are a match to TRDD3. The J gene is absent in TCRdb and was assigned here via DNA matching to germline. The CDR3 covers 21 residues. V trimming: 0 bases; J trimming: 3 bases; junction bases outside the gene matches: 21. In germline, CDR1 is TSWWSYY, CDR2 QGS. The CDR3 spells CALGELHPTPDVGYDPDKLIF. CDR3 nucleotides: TGTGCTCTTGGGGAACTTCACCCTACCCCAGATGTGGGATACGACCCCGATAAACTCATCTTT.

This clone showed up many times. TCRdb's protein, taken from a much larger clone, differs from this DNA's translation at residue 5, likely owing to a read error; the protein displayed comes from the DNA. The chain couples TRDV3 to TRDJ1, with D tentatively TRDD2 (5 bases). The CDR3 covers 17 residues. The germline V and J ends were trimmed by 4 bases and 2 bases, with 26 bases remaining between them. The germline CDR1 and CDR2 sequences are TVYSNPD and GDNSRS (reference sequence). The CDR3 sequence: CASRPPSSILETDKLIF. The CDR3 nucleotides are TGTGCCTCTAGGCCTCCTAGCTCAATACTTGAGACCGATAAACTCATCTTT. The full variable domain, rest sourced from reference TRDV3 and TRDJ1, is CDKVTQSSPDQTVASGSEVVLLCTYDTVYSNPDLFWYRIRPDYSFQFVFYGDNSRSEGADFTQGRFSVKHILTQKAFHLVISPVRTEDSATYYCASRPPSSILETDKLIFGKGTRVTVEP.

Ten or more counts support this clone. The mismatch at residue 19 between this DNA's translation and the TCRdb protein of a much larger clone likely reflects a read error; the protein shown is translated from the DNA. No J gene was called, and the V gene is TRDV2; the listed D gene, TRDD3, was not tested against the DNA. From germline, CDR1 is GEAIGNYY and CDR2 EKD. The CDR3 loop spans 21 amino acids. The CDR3 nucleotides are TGTGCCTGTGACCCAATAACGCCTGAGGGTTCGAGCCCGGGGCCTCTTAATAAATTCATCTTT. Its protein product is CACDPITPEGSSPGPLNKFIF.

As to this clone: The protein TCRdb lists belongs to a much larger clone and differs from this DNA's translation at residue 16, which points to a read error; the protein shown is made from the DNA. The V gene is TRDV3, the J gene TRDJ1, with TRDD2 matching over 9 bases. As TCRdb names no J gene, one was assigned here on the basis of a DNA match to germline. V gave up 0 bases and J gave up 2 bases; unmatched junction bases: 28. Germline assignment: CDR1 TVYSNPD and CDR2 GDNSRS (reference sequence). The CDR3 spans 22 residues. The CDR3 coding sequence is TGTGCCTTTAGAATGTTCGAAGCCTTCCTACGAGATTGGGGGTCCCTAACCGATAAACTCATCTTT. Amino acids: CAFRMFEAFLRDWGSLTDKLIF.

A word on this clone: TCRdb's protein for this DNA is that of a much larger clone and differs from the translation at residue 3, likely a read error; the protein shown is the DNA translation. V and J are TRDV1 and TRDJ1; 12 bases agree with TRDD3. Germline matching of the DNA provided the J gene here, since TCRdb leaves it blank. CDR1 is TSWWSYY and CDR2 is QGS in the germline V gene. The CDR3 totals 19 residues. The DNA for the CDR3 is TGTGCTCCTGGGGGATGGTACTGGGGGATACCCGGCCCGTCCGATAAACTCATCTTT. This translates into CAPGGWYWGIPGPSDKLIF.

This clone appeared many times. TCRdb shows a much larger clone's protein in place of this DNA's translation, and the two differ at residue 3, likely through a read error; the protein shown is translated from the DNA. The V gene is TRDV2, the J gene TRDJ1; 10 bases align to TRDD3. Germline V gives CDR1 GEAIGNYY, CDR2 EKD. The V segment lost 9 bases and the J segment 0 bases; nucleotides outside the gene matches: 15. The CDR3 has 17 amino acids. DNA for the CDR3: TGTGCCCGTGCTTCCCTTACTGGGGGATCTTACACCGATAAACTCATCTTT. Its translation is CARASLTGGSYTDKLIF.

As for this clone: The TCRdb record carries a much larger clone's protein, which differs from this DNA's translation at residue 5; a read error is the likely cause, and the protein listed here is the DNA translation. The chain carries TRDV1 and TRDJ1; 10 bases are shared with TRDD3. The J gene, absent from TCRdb, was called here by matching the DNA to germline. CDR3 length: 21 residues. Trimming at V came to 4 bases and at J to 0 bases, leaving 20 bases not matched to a gene. The germline CDR1 and CDR2 sequences are TSWWSYY and QGS. The CDR3 nucleotides read TGTGCTCTTGGGGGAATGAACACCGGGGGATACGCAGTAAGGTACACCGATAAACTCATCTTT. This gives the protein CALGGMNTGGYAVRYTDKLIF.

In the case of this clone: TCRdb's protein for this DNA is that of a much larger clone and differs from the translation at residue 11, likely a read error; the protein shown is the DNA translation. This chain joins TRDV1 and TRDJ1; weak D call: TRDD3 (7 bases). The CDR3 spans 28 residues. Trimming took off 1 base at V and 4 bases at J, with 52 bases between the two ends. Germline V gene sequence: CDR1 TSWWSYY, CDR2 QGS. The CDR3 here is CALGERKDERVKSLRIPRGGWSVDKLIF. DNA of the CDR3: TGTGCTCTTGGGGAACGAAAGGACGAAAGGGTAAAGTCCCTACGTATTCCTAGGGGGGGATGGTCGGTCGATAAACTCATCTTT.

This clone occurred a few times. TCRdb records a much larger clone's protein for this DNA, with a difference at residue 4 that likely arises from a read error; the protein given is the translation of the DNA. This chain links TRDV1 with TRDJ1; TRDD3 aligns across 8 bases. CDR3 length: 18 residues. From germline, CDR1 is TSWWSYY and CDR2 QGS. The DNA for the CDR3 is TGTGCTCTTGAGGAACTAAAATGGGGGATGTCCGACACCGATAAACTCATCTTT. Amino acids: CALEELKWGMSDTDKLIF.

This clone was counted at least ten times. This likely stems from a read error, as it lies one base from a far larger clone. Other DNA sequences in the sample encode the same CDR3. J is TRDJ1 and V is TRDV2; 13 nucleotides align to TRDD3. V lost 6 bases and J lost 3; bases outside the gene matches: 18. Germline CDR1 GEAIGNYY, CDR2 EKD. The CDR3 is 19 residues long. CDR3 sequence reads: CACSTSPKTGGYASDKLIF. The CDR3 bases are TGTGCCTGTTCTACTTCACCCAAAACTGGGGGATACGCGTCCGATAAACTCATCTTT.

This clone has at least ten counts. A read error likely explains why the TCRdb protein, taken from a much larger clone, differs from this DNA's translation at residue 8; the protein shown is translated from the DNA. The chain uses TRDV3 and TRDJ1, with D possibly TRDD2 on 6 matching bases. The CDR3 contains 16 residues. The V end lost 3 bases, the J end lost 0 bases, and 20 bases lay between the germline ends. Germline CDR1 TVYSNPD, CDR2 GDNSRS (reference sequence). This CDR3 is CAFAGLPSFNTDKLIF. For the CDR3, the DNA is TGTGCCTTCGCCGGCCTTCCGTCCTTCAACACCGATAAACTCATCTTT. The full variable domain, with the rest looked up from reference TRDV3 and TRDJ1, is CDKVTQSSPDQTVASGSEVVLLCTYDTVYSNPDLFWYRIRPDYSFQFVFYGDNSRSEGADFTQGRFSVKHILTQKAFHLVISPVRTEDSATYYCAFAGLPSFNTDKLIFGKGTRVTVEP.

This clone was seen more than once but under ten times. The genes are TRDV3 and TRDJ1, with 7 bases that match TRDD3. V gave up 1 base and J gave up 7 bases; unmatched junction bases: 18. Germline CDR1 is TVYSNPD and CDR2 is GDNSRS (reference sequence). The CDR3 runs 16 residues. DNA for the CDR3: TGTGCCTTTAAGTGGTCCGAGGGGATAAGGCAACTTAAACTCATCTTT. Protein sequence: CAFKWSEGIRQLKLIF.

A few counts support this clone. A far larger clone is only one base removed, so a read error is likely. This specimen includes other DNA sequences encoding the same CDR3. The chain employs TRDV1 and TRDJ1; 9 nucleotides match TRDD3. TCRdb gives no J gene; it was assigned here by matching the DNA to germline. Per the germline V gene, CDR1 is TSWWSYY and CDR2 is QGS. The CDR3 has 19 residues. The V and J ends lost 4 bases and 8 bases, in that order; junction bases with no gene match: 23. As DNA, the CDR3 is TGTGCTCTTGGGGGAACTCTCTTTCCTACTCTGGGGGATTTAGACAAACTCATCTTT. Its protein product is CALGGTLFPTLGDLDKLIF.

The sample holds many counts of this clone. TCRdb assigns this DNA the protein of a much larger clone, which departs from its translation at residue 9; this likely reflects a read error, and the protein shown comes from translating the DNA. The chain joins TRDV1 to TRDJ1; TRDD2 might be the D (5 bases). Trimming removed 0 bases at V and 5 bases at J, with 19 bases between. Looked up from germline, CDR1 is TSWWSYY and CDR2 is QGS. CDR3 size: 17 residues. The DNA of the CDR3 is TGTGCTCTTGGGGAACTGGGTCCTAATGGCTTGGGTGATAAACTCATCTTT. Protein: CALGELGPNGLGDKLIF.

This clone has ten or more counts. The translation of this DNA and the TCRdb protein of a much larger clone differ at residue 6, probably owing to a read error; the protein shown here is translated from the DNA. This same CDR3 is encoded by further DNA sequences in the sample. The chain links TRDV1 to TRDJ1; TRDD3 matches 10 bases. Trimming at V came to 5 bases and at J to 0 bases, leaving 18 bases not matched to a gene. Germline loops: CDR1 TSWWSYY, CDR2 QGS. This CDR3 has 20 residues. As DNA, the CDR3 is TGTGCTCTTGGGAACAGAAGAGGGCTACTGGGGGATTTAAACACCGATAAACTCATCTTT. It translates to CALGNRRGLLGDLNTDKLIF.

This clone was counted a few times. A read error likely explains why the TCRdb protein, taken from a much larger clone, differs from this DNA's translation at residue 19; the protein shown is translated from the DNA. The V gene is TRDV1; the J gene was not called; the table calls TRDD3, which could not be checked here. The CDR3 has 20 amino acids. From germline, CDR1 is TSWWSYY and CDR2 QGS. CDR3 nucleotide sequence: TGTGCTCTTGGGGAACCTTCTTACCTTACTGGGGGATGTTACACTGATAAACTCACCTTT. Its protein product is CALGEPSYLTGGCYTDKLTF.

This clone was seen repeatedly, ten times or more. With a far larger clone one base away, a read error is the likely cause. The sample has other DNA sequences that encode this CDR3 too. The chain joins TRDV1 to TRDJ1; perhaps TRDD3 as D (6 bases). This CDR3 contains 19 residues. The germline V gene encodes CDR1 TSWWSYY and CDR2 QGS. In DNA form, the CDR3 reads TGTGCTCTTGGGGCTTTCCTTTTGGGGGGACTACCGTACACCGATAAGCTCATCTTT. It translates to CALGAFLLGGLPYTDKLIF.

This clone has just a few counts. One base separates it from a far larger clone, so it is likely a read error. This sample includes further DNA sequences coding for the same CDR3. This sequence joins TRDV1 and TRDJ1, with TRDD3 matching 13 bases. Because TCRdb records no J gene, it was assigned here through a match of the DNA to germline. Germline lookup yields CDR1 TSWWSYY and CDR2 QGS. This CDR3 is built from 18 residues. V shed 1 base, J shed 5 bases, and the junction held 10 bases outside the gene matches. Here the CDR3 reads CALGEPPYWGIRTDKLIF. For the CDR3, the DNA is TGTGCTCTTGGGGAACCTCCGTACTGGGGGATACGCACTGATAAACTCATCTTT.

About this clone itself: A read error likely explains why the TCRdb protein, taken from a much larger clone, differs from this DNA's translation at residue 9; the protein shown is translated from the DNA. This sequence joins TRDV2 and TRDJ1; TRDD3 aligns across 12 bases. No J segment appears in TCRdb, so it was assigned here by matching the sequence to germline. The CDR3 sequence is 21 residues long. V lost 4 bases and J lost 2; bases outside the gene matches: 22. The germline V gene encodes CDR1 GEAIGNYY and CDR2 EKD. Here the CDR3 DNA reads TGTGCCTGTGATCAACGGGGGGCTGCTGGGGGATACGGGTACTCTACCGATAAACTCATCTTT. Protein product: CACDQRGAAGGYGYSTDKLIF.

There are a few counts of this clone. TCRdb records a much larger clone's protein for this DNA, with a difference at residue 17 that likely arises from a read error; the protein given is the translation of the DNA. The V and J genes are TRDV2 and TRDJ1; 8 nucleotides line up with TRDD3. Germline CDR1 and CDR2: GEAIGNYY and EKD. The CDR3 is made up of 20 amino acids. The CDR3 DNA reads as TGTGCCTGTGACATTGACCGGCCTCGGGGGGATAGAAAGTACACCGATAGACTCATCTTT. Its protein is CACDIDRPRGDRKYTDRLIF.

Concerning this clone itself: The translation of this DNA and the TCRdb protein of a much larger clone differ at residue 9, probably owing to a read error; the protein shown here is translated from the DNA. The J gene is TRDJ1, the V gene TRDV1, with TRDD3 matching over 11 bases. In germline, CDR1 is TSWWSYY, CDR2 QGS. V lost 0 bases and J lost 0; bases outside the gene matches: 21. The length of the CDR3 is 23 residues. The CDR3 sequence is CALGELFPARTLNWGIDTDKLIF. The CDR3 DNA reads TGTGCTCTTGGGGAACTCTTTCCTGCGAGGACCCTAAACTGGGGGATAGACACCGATAAACTCATCTTT.